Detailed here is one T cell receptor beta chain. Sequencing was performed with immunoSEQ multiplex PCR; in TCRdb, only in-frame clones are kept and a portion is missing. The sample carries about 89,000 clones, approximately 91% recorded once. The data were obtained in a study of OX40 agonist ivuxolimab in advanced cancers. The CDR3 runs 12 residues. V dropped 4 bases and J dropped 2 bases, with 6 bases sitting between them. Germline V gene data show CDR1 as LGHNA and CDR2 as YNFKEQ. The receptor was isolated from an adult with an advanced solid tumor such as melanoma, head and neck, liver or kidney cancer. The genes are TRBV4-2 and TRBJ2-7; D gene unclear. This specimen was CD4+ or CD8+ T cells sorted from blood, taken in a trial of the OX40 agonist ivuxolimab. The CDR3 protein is CASSLGTYEQYF. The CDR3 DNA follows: TGTGCCAGCAGCCTGGGCACCTACGAGCAGTACTTC.